The 13 T cell receptor beta chains below come from one sample, sequenced in a study of blood T cells in healthy people across ages. PCR was performed a second time for 7 to 11 cycles using a sample-barcoded 5' primer and a J-beta primer mix. One entry per CDR3 protein, called by TCRdb with MiXCR from the 5' RACE reads. The data show 800,000 to 950,000 distinct CDR3 sequences, with roughly 50% seen just once and 10% to 15% held by the top ten. The specimen was blood. These TCRs come from a man aged 25-45 years in good health.

V usage is TRBV3-1 and J usage is TRBJ2-7; no definite D call. Trimming left V 2 bases short and J 6 bases short, with 8 bases between. The CDR3 has 12 amino acids. Germline loops: CDR1 LGHDT, CDR2 YNNKEL (reference sequence). The CDR3 nucleotides read TGTGCCAGCAGCCAACAATCTCTCGAGCAGTACTTC. Amino acid sequence: CASSQQSLEQYF.

This clonotype was counted once. This chain joins TRBV7-2 and TRBJ1-5; weak D call: TRBD1 (5 bases). The CDR3 is made up of 16 amino acids. V was pared by 3 bases and J by 0 bases, with 12 bases between. From germline, CDR1 is SGHTA and CDR2 FQGNSA. As DNA, the CDR3 is TGTGCCAGCAGCTTCGGGGCAGCTTATAGCAATCAGCCCCAGCATTTT. Translation: CASSFGAAYSNQPQHF.

This chain joins TRBV27 and TRBJ1-1; D unresolved. CDR3 size: 18 residues. Trimming shortened V by 0 bases and J by 1 base, and 18 bases separated the two germline ends. The germline V gene encodes CDR1 MNHEY and CDR2 SMNVEV (reference sequence). In DNA form, the CDR3 reads TGTGCCAGCAGTTTATCTTACCTCAAAGTAACGGGGAACACTGAAGCTTTCTTT. The encoded protein is CASSLSYLKVTGNTEAFF.

The chain recombines TRBV7-2 with TRBJ2-1, with 11 positions matching TRBD2. The CDR3 covers 17 residues. Germline V gene lookup returns CDR1 SGHTA and CDR2 FQGNSA. V was pared by 2 bases and J by 5 bases, with 8 bases of the junction left unmatched. The CDR3 spells CASSLSTASGRNNEQFF. The CDR3 bases are TGTGCCAGCAGCTTATCCACAGCTAGCGGGAGGAACAATGAGCAGTTCTTC.

The CDR3 loop is CASSLGATPVYGYTF. The CDR3 coding sequence is TGTGCCAGCAGTTTAGGGGCGACCCCGGTCTATGGCTACACCTTC. V usage is TRBV27 and J usage is TRBJ1-2; D perhaps matches TRBD1 (5 bases). The CDR3 runs to 15 residues. V was clipped by 2 bases and J by 4 bases, with 14 bases between them. From germline, CDR1 is MNHEY and CDR2 SMNVEV (reference sequence).

This chain links TRBV7-9 with TRBJ2-7; TRBD1 matches at 8 bases. The end of the DNA aligns better with TRBJ2-5, so the J call may be wrong. The CDR3 spans 13 residues. CDR1 is SEHNR, CDR2 FQNEAQ, per germline (reference sequence). In DNA form, the CDR3 reads TGTGCCAGCAGCTATGGACAGGGAGCGACCCAGTACTTC. Residues: CASSYGQGATQYF.

The V gene is TRBV12-3 or TRBV12-4, the J gene TRBJ1-2; unclear D gene. The CDR3 has 14 residues. Trimming pared 4 bases from V and 4 bases from J, leaving 13 bases between. CDR3 residues: CASSWAPSAYGYTF. CDR3 nucleotides: TGTGCCAGCAGTTGGGCCCCCTCCGCCTATGGCTACACCTTC.

This chain uses TRBV15 with TRBJ2-7; perhaps TRBD2 as D (5 bases). The CDR3 length is 16 residues. The germline V gene encodes CDR1 LNHNV and CDR2 YYDKDF (reference sequence). V was clipped by 5 bases and J by 0 bases, with 17 bases between them. Here the CDR3 reads CATSWRSRTASYEQYF. CDR3 nucleotide sequence: TGTGCCACCAGCTGGAGGTCCCGGACGGCCTCCTACGAGCAGTACTTC.

This clonotype appeared a few times. V gene TRBV6-6 combines with J gene TRBJ2-7; possible D gene TRBD1, 6 bases. CDR1 is MNHNY and CDR2 is SVGAGI in the germline V gene (reference sequence). This CDR3 has 14 residues. V lost 2 bases and J lost 0, with 8 bases in between. CDR3 coding DNA: TGTGCCAGCAGTTACGGGGGCACCTCCTACGAGCAGTACTTC. Translation gives CASSYGGTSYEQYF.

The V and J genes are TRBV4-1 and TRBJ1-1; D call uncertain. Per the germline V gene, CDR1 is MGHRA and CDR2 is YSYEKL. With 0 bases removed from V and 13 bases from J, the gap between germline ends came to 21 bases. The CDR3 totals 15 residues. CDR3 loop: CASSQERVRLIKGFF. The CDR3 nucleotides read TGCGCCAGCAGCCAAGAACGAGTCCGGCTGATTAAAGGTTTCTTT.

This clonotype was detected only a few times. This sequence joins TRBV28 and TRBJ2-3, with 10 bases fitting TRBD2. Germline CDR1 is MDHEN and CDR2 is SYDVKM. CDR3 length: 19 residues. Trimming at V came to 1 base and at J to 0 bases, leaving 10 bases not matched to a gene. The CDR3 DNA reads as TGTGCCAGCAGTTTATATCTAGCGGGGGTAGGAACTAGCACAGATACGCAGTATTTT. This codes for CASSLYLAGVGTSTDTQYF.

Only a few counts were recorded for this clonotype. The chain couples TRBV28 to TRBJ1-6, with 10 bases lining up with TRBD1. Germline V gene data show CDR1 as MDHEN and CDR2 as SYDVKM. J was trimmed by 6 bases and V by 4 bases; bases with no gene match: 9. The CDR3 contains 17 residues. CDR3 DNA: TGTGCCAGCAGTTCACGGACAGGGGGATATCCTAATTCACCCCTCCACTTT. Encoded protein: CASSSRTGGYPNSPLHF.

For this clonotype: The junction does not match germline at one end; this may be a read error. The rearrangement uses TRBV28 and TRBJ2-5; TRBD1 or TRBD2 may be the D gene (5 bases each). The CDR3 contains 11 residues. Germline lookup yields CDR1 MDHEN and CDR2 SYDVKM. CDR3 nucleotide sequence: TGTGCCAGTAGTTCCGGGACCTCTCAGTACTTC. Residues: CASSSGTSQYF.